This is a list of T cell receptor beta chains from one sample in a study of T cell changes during pregnancy in multiple sclerosis. Clones were read by immunoSEQ multiplex PCR, and TCRdb kept only the in-frame ones, dropping some. Of approximately 40,000 clones listed, 92% were seen once; the top ten hold roughly 0.55%. The sequences come from CD4+ T cells from peripheral blood mononuclear cells, collected in the third trimester of pregnancy. These receptors were collected from a female donor with multiple sclerosis, enrolled in a pregnancy study. The CDR3 runs from the conserved cysteine through the conserved F or W. The D gene is left open where the match is weak. Clone size is given for some rows only: seen once, a few or many times, or a class if the clone is expanded.

j_gene: TRBJ1-4
d_gene: TRBD1
abundance: NA
v_gene: TRBV5-6
CDR3aa: CASSSRDRGVSNEKLFF

j_gene: TRBJ2-1
d_gene: TRBD2
abundance: few
v_gene: TRBV5-4
CDR3aa: CASSPELAGQDNEQFF

j_gene: TRBJ2-5
d_gene: NA
abundance: NA
v_gene: TRBV7-2
CDR3aa: CASSLKETQYF

j_gene: TRBJ2-5
d_gene: NA
abundance: once
v_gene: TRBV7-2
CDR3aa: CASSFRGTAPETQYF

j_gene: TRBJ2-2
d_gene: TRBD2
abundance: NA
v_gene: TRBV23-1
CDR3aa: CASSHRSGRGSTGELFF

j_gene: TRBJ2-7
d_gene: TRBD1
abundance: NA
v_gene: TRBV6-5
CDR3aa: CASSRQGGYYEQYF

j_gene: TRBJ2-3
d_gene: TRBD2
abundance: NA
v_gene: TRBV19
CDR3aa: CASKLAGADTQYF

j_gene: TRBJ2-1
d_gene: TRBD2
abundance: NA
v_gene: TRBV12-5
CDR3aa: CASGLVLGLAGREQFF

j_gene: TRBJ2-1
d_gene: NA
abundance: once
v_gene: TRBV7-9
CDR3aa: CASNTLGAGGLYNEQFF

j_gene: TRBJ1-1
d_gene: NA
abundance: NA
v_gene: TRBV7-9
CDR3aa: CASSFRHTEAFF

j_gene: TRBJ1-2
d_gene: NA
abundance: NA
v_gene: TRBV7-2
CDR3aa: CASSLKGANYGYTF

j_gene: TRBJ2-1
d_gene: NA
abundance: NA
v_gene: TRBV6-5
CDR3aa: CASRDGGSSYNEQFF

j_gene: TRBJ1-1
d_gene: NA
abundance: NA
v_gene: TRBV11-2
CDR3aa: CASSLERVTEAFF

j_gene: TRBJ2-1
d_gene: TRBD1
abundance: few
v_gene: TRBV6-6
CDR3aa: CASSPGGRGFF

j_gene: TRBJ1-1
d_gene: NA
abundance: NA
v_gene: TRBV5-4
CDR3aa: CASSFDSLNTEAFF

j_gene: TRBJ2-1
d_gene: TRBD2
abundance: NA
v_gene: TRBV27
CDR3aa: CASSPTSGANNEQFF

j_gene: TRBJ2-3
d_gene: NA
abundance: NA
v_gene: TRBV25-1
CDR3aa: CASSQGTDTQYF

j_gene: TRBJ2-7
d_gene: TRBD1
abundance: once
v_gene: TRBV19
CDR3aa: CASSDRDRGSYEQYF

j_gene: TRBJ2-7
d_gene: NA
abundance: NA
v_gene: TRBV4-2
CDR3aa: CASSQGFTGGSYEQYF

j_gene: TRBJ2-2
d_gene: NA
abundance: NA
v_gene: TRBV5-1
CDR3aa: CASSPGQYTGELFF

j_gene: TRBJ1-2
d_gene: NA
abundance: NA
v_gene: TRBV7-9
CDR3aa: CASSSTSVGYTF

j_gene: TRBJ2-1
d_gene: NA
abundance: NA
v_gene: TRBV7-2
CDR3aa: CASSLAGRAQFF

j_gene: NA
d_gene: TRBD1
abundance: NA
v_gene: TRBV2
CDR3aa: CASRPFGQAYEQYF

j_gene: TRBJ2-5
d_gene: TRBD1
abundance: NA
v_gene: TRBV15
CDR3aa: CATSRDRGLETQYF

j_gene: TRBJ2-7
d_gene: NA
abundance: NA
v_gene: TRBV6-5
CDR3aa: CASSYSTQGNYEQYF

j_gene: TRBJ1-3
d_gene: TRBD1
abundance: NA
v_gene: TRBV11-2
CDR3aa: CASSSKTGTEDSSGNTIYF